The clone carrying this T cell receptor (beta chain) turned up a few times. This record comes from a study of blood T cell repertoires in COVID-19. Study-wide background: COVID-19 samples collected from the United States, Italy and Spain covered acute and convalescent phases. The analysed material was cDNA or gDNA that came from T cells, B-cell-depleted T cells, or PBMCs.

In germline, CDR1 is MDHEN, CDR2 SYDVKM. CDR3 length: 15 amino acids. The V and J ends lost 5 bases and 1 base, in that order; junction bases with no gene match: 7. Authors' processing steps: Scientists estimated how many nucleated cells there were by amplifying reference gene primers. The repertoire was sequenced with immunoSEQ multiplex PCR; TCRdb's copy has only in-frame clones and lacks some. D and trimming were read from the DNA, whereas the V and J calls and clone size are those reported in that table. The repertoire has over 150,000 clones, 88% of them found once; the top ten carry approximately 2.1%.

The rearrangement joins TRBV28 to TRBJ2-7, with TRBD2 identical over 8 bases. The sequenced sample consisted of peripheral blood. The sequence came from a man aged 45-60 years who had recovered from COVID-19. In DNA, the CDR3 is TGTGCCAGCAGTCCTCATAGCGGGACGTCCTACGAGCAGTACTTC. Its protein product is CASSPHSGTSYEQYF.